This paragraph covers one T cell receptor (beta chain) sequence. The sample is drawn from a study of T-cell memory formation after mild COVID-19. Turning to the study itself: For the most part, TCR clusters were specific to one donor.

The V segment lost 0 bases and the J segment 7 bases; nucleotides outside the gene matches: 5. Per the germline V gene, CDR1 is MGHRA and CDR2 is YSYEKL. CDR3 length: 15 residues. TCRdb processed the 5' RACE reads anew with MiXCR; each CDR3 protein has one entry. The data contain 470,000 or so distinct CDR3 sequences, about 18% of them singletons. The sequence was obtained from an adult woman who had mild COVID-19 (a few samples of this study predate the infection). Cell type and time point are not known. The sequenced material came from PBMCs or a T cell subset sorted from them (not recorded which). This chain connects TRBV4-1 to TRBJ2-1; 8 bases match TRBD2. The CDR3 DNA is TGCGCCAGCAGCCAAGATTTAAGCGGGAGTAATGAGCAGTTCTTC. Amino acid sequence: CASSQDLSGSNEQFF.